This is a list of T cell receptor beta chains from one sample in a study of beta chain features in type 1 diabetes. Only in-frame clones appear in the TCRdb table, and some are missing; sequencing was by immunoSEQ multiplex PCR. Counted here are some 150,000 clones, roughly 10% occurring once; the ten biggest clones make up 0.55% to 0.75%. Sequencing was carried out using central memory CD4+ T cells from blood. These receptors all stem from a middle-aged woman in good health. CDR3s include the opening cysteine and the closing phenylalanine or tryptophan. D genes are given only for firm matches. Clone size appears in some rows only: once, few, many, or a class for an expanded clone.

TRBD1	TRBV19	many	TRBJ2-2	TGTGCAACCACGGTGACAGGGGCTGATCGGGAGCTGTTTTTT	CATTVTGADRELFF
TRBD1	TRBV18	.	TRBJ1-2	TGTGCCAGCTCACCCCTTGGACAGGAATATGGCTACACCTTC	CASSPLGQEYGYTF
.	TRBV15	few	TRBJ1-3	TGTGCCACCAGCAGGATACCCGGTGCTGGAAACACCATATATTTT	CATSRIPGAGNTIYF
.	TRBV28	few	TRBJ1-6	TGTGCCAGCAGTCTGCCGGGCTCCTATAATTCACCCCTCCACTTT	CASSLPGSYNSPLHF
TRBD1	TRBV4-1	.	TRBJ1-6	TGCGCCAGCAGCGACAGGGGTCAAGACTCCTATAATTCACCCCTCCACTTT	CASSDRGQDSYNSPLHF
TRBD2	TRBV7-2	.	TRBJ2-5	TGTGCCAGCAGCTTAGCCGGGGGGTGGGAGACCCAGTACTTC	CASSLAGGWETQYF
TRBD1	TRBV5-1	.	TRBJ2-7	TGCGCCAGCAGCTTGGAAGTGGACAGGGGGCAGAAGCAGTACTTC	CASSLEVDRGQKQYF
.	TRBV4-3	.	TRBJ2-1	TGCGCCAGCAGCCAAGAGTTCGGTGAGCAGTTCTTC	CASSQEFGEQFF
TRBD2	TRBV2	.	TRBJ2-3	TGTGCCAGCAGACCACTACCGGGACTAGCGGGGGCCTTGACTGGCACAGATACGCAGTATTTT	CASRPLPGLAGALTGTDTQYF
.	TRBV14	.	TRBJ1-1	TGTGCCAGCAGCCAACAAATGAACACTGAAGCTTTCTTT	CASSQQMNTEAFF
.	TRBV11-2	few	TRBJ2-6	TGTGCCAGCACCTTGGGGGCGCTTGGGGCCAACGTCCTGACTTTC	CASTLGALGANVLTF
TRBD1	TRBV4-3	few	TRBJ1-2	TGCGCCAGCAGCCAAGAGGACAGGGGGACTGACTATGGCTACACCTTC	CASSQEDRGTDYGYTF
.	TRBV4-2	few	TRBJ1-1	TGTGCCAGCAGCCAAGCTAGCGGGCGCAACTTGGCCTCTGAAGCTTTCTTT	CASSQASGRNLASEAFF
.	TRBV6-6	.	TRBJ2-5	TGTGCCAGCAGGGAACTGCAGGGGTCAGAGACCCAGTACTTC	CASRELQGSETQYF
.	TRBV7-9	many	TRBJ2-1	TGTGCCAGCAGCCCGACGACAGCTAATGAGCAGTTCTTC	CASSPTTANEQFF
TRBD2	TRBV9	few	TRBJ2-2	TGTGCCAGCAGCGTACGTGGTGGCGGGGGGGCCGTCGGGGAGCTGTTTTTT	CASSVRGGGGAVGELFF
TRBD2	TRBV7-2	few	TRBJ2-7	TGTGCCAGCAGCTCCTCGACTAGCCGAGCCTACGAGCAGTACTTC	CASSSSTSRAYEQYF